Each of the 31 T cell receptor beta chains below was sequenced from the same sample in a study of shared clonotypes between healthy human individuals. The method was immunoSEQ multiplex PCR; TCRdb's version includes in-frame clones alone and lacks a portion of them. Of hundreds of thousands of clones listed, 80% to 95% are singletons. Terminally differentiated effector memory CD45RA+ cells were left out of the naive CD8 fraction, which was CD45RO-negative and positively selected for CCR7. Material: naive CD8+ T cells sorted from blood. The receptors come from a man aged 25-45 years in good health.

This clone was detected once. At one of its ends the junction is not consistent with the germline gene, which may arise from a read error. This chain links TRBV28 with TRBJ2-1; TRBD2 matches 15 bases. In germline, CDR1 is MDHEN, CDR2 SYDVKM. The CDR3 is 18 amino acids. For the CDR3, the DNA is TGTGCCAGCAGTCCCTCGGGACTAGCGGGAGGCTCCCACAATGAGCAGTTCTTC. This encodes CASSPSGLAGGSHNEQFF.

This rearrangement joins TRBV13 to TRBJ2-1; the D gene could be TRBD1 or TRBD2 (6 bases each). V was clipped by 3 bases and J by 3 bases, with 18 bases between them. Per the germline V gene, CDR1 is PRHDT and CDR2 is FYEKMQ (reference sequence). CDR3 length: 17 residues. CDR3 nucleotide sequence: TGTGCCAGCAGCTTGAGGTCAGGGGCGGGGTTCTACAATGAGCAGTTCTTC. Protein product: CASSLRSGAGFYNEQFF.

The chain recombines TRBV4-3 with TRBJ2-1; 7 positions match TRBD2. The CDR3 loop spans 15 amino acids. V lost 5 bases and J lost 4; bases outside the gene matches: 8. The germline V gene has CDR1 LGHNA and CDR2 YSLEER. In nucleotides, the CDR3 is TGCGCCAGCAGCGCGGGAGCTGGGACGTACAATGAGCAGTTCTTC. This translates into CASSAGAGTYNEQFF.

The V call is TRBV14, the J call TRBJ2-7; D ambiguous. The germline V gene encodes CDR1 SGHDN and CDR2 FVKESK. This CDR3 comprises 8 residues. The V gene lost 9 bases and the J gene lost 9 bases, with 6 bases spanning the gap. The CDR3 DNA follows: TGTGCCAGATCCTGGCAGTACTTC. Protein sequence: CARSWQYF.

With respect to this clone: The sample carries other DNA sequences with the same CDR3. The rearrangement joins TRBV29-1 to TRBJ2-3; D possibly uses TRBD1 or TRBD2 (6 bases each). Germline lookup yields CDR1 SQVTM and CDR2 ANQGSEA. This CDR3 has 12 amino acids. The germline V and J ends were trimmed by 1 base and 6 bases, with 8 bases remaining between them. CDR3 in DNA: TGCAGCGTTGAAGGGAGGGGGGATACGCAGTATTTT. Translation gives CSVEGRGDTQYF.

The chain links TRBV11-2 to TRBJ2-3, with D perhaps TRBD2 (5 bases). This CDR3 region has 14 residues. Germline-derived CDR1 and CDR2 are SGHAT and FQNNGV. V was cut by 2 bases and J by 4 bases, with 10 bases left in between. The CDR3 bases are TGTGCCAGCAGCTTAAGGGAGAGGGCAGATACGCAGTATTTT. It encodes CASSLRERADTQYF.

V is TRBV28 and J is TRBJ1-3, with D perhaps matching TRBD1 (5 bases). In germline, CDR1 is MDHEN, CDR2 SYDVKM. V lost 2 bases and J lost 8, with 13 bases in between. The CDR3 runs 14 residues. The CDR3 nucleotides read TGTGCCAGCAGTTTAAGGGGAGTAGGGGACACCATATATTTT. Protein sequence: CASSLRGVGDTIYF.

CDR3 DNA: TGTGCCAGCAGTGACTCGGCGGCAGATGAGCAGTTCTTC. It yields the protein CASSDSAADEQFF. The V call is TRBV6-4, the J call TRBJ2-1; D not certain. Germline loops: CDR1 MRHNA, CDR2 SNTAGT. CDR3 length equals 13 residues. Trimming cost V 0 bases and J 8 bases, with 8 bases left between them.

The CDR3 here is CASTFLETGTGIADTQYF. The CDR3 DNA follows: TGTGCCAGCACTTTCTTAGAGACCGGGACTGGGATCGCAGATACGCAGTATTTT. J is TRBJ2-3 and V is TRBV27, with TRBD2 as a possible D gene (6 bases). The CDR3 is 18 residues long. Germline CDR1 is MNHEY and CDR2 is SMNVEV (reference sequence). Between the trimmed V and J ends, which lost 7 bases and 4 bases, there was a span of 27 bases.

This clone has more than one count but fewer than ten. This chain links TRBV7-9 with TRBJ1-2; D is unclear. Looked up from germline, CDR1 is SEHNR and CDR2 is FQNEAQ (reference sequence). Trimming cost V 5 bases and J 8 bases, with 21 bases left between them. This CDR3 has 15 amino acids. The DNA for the CDR3 is TGTGCCAGCAGCGCCCCGTTGGACCCGCGCTACGGCTACACCTTC. It specifies CASSAPLDPRYGYTF.

Turning to this clone: The junction shows a germline mismatch at one end, possibly a read error. The chain uses TRBV27 and TRBJ2-1, with D unclear. The CDR3 is 13 amino acids. Germline V gene sequence: CDR1 MNHEY, CDR2 SMNVEV (reference sequence). Here the CDR3 DNA reads TGTGCCAGCAGTCTATCGGGCGAGAATGAGCAGTTCTTC. Translation gives CASSLSGENEQFF.

CDR3 bases: TGTGCCAGCAGTTTATTCGCGTTCTCTGGAAACACCATATATTTT. Translating it yields CASSLFAFSGNTIYF. The rearrangement uses TRBV27 and TRBJ1-3, with unresolved D. The CDR3 consists of 15 residues. V was pared by 1 base and J by 0 bases, with 7 bases between. Germline CDR1 MNHEY, CDR2 SMNVEV (reference sequence).

In the case of this clone: This CDR3 is also generated by other DNA sequences in the sample. The rearrangement links TRBV7-3 to TRBJ2-2, with D hard to call. The ends were cut back, 2 bases at V and 0 bases at J, with 4 bases in the middle. CDR1 is SGHTA, CDR2 FQGTGA, per germline. CDR3 length: 14 residues. The CDR3 loop reads CASSLDSNTGELFF. DNA of the CDR3: TGTGCCAGCAGCTTAGACTCGAACACCGGGGAGCTGTTTTTT.

This clone was detected only once. J is TRBJ2-2 and V is TRBV19; tentative D call: TRBD1 (5 bases). CDR1 is LNHDA and CDR2 is SQIVND in the germline V gene (reference sequence). V lost 3 bases and J lost 3, with 17 bases in between. This CDR3 region has 17 residues. The CDR3 DNA sequence: TGTGCCAGTAGTATCCAGGACCCAGGGTACGACACCGGGGAGCTGTTTTTT. Amino acids: CASSIQDPGYDTGELFF.

V gene TRBV7-6 combines with J gene TRBJ1-5; tentative D call: TRBD1 (5 bases). The CDR3 is made up of 17 amino acids. Germline CDR1 SGHVS, CDR2 FNYEAQ. Trimming shortened V by 3 bases and J by 7 bases, and 22 bases separated the two germline ends. CDR3: CASSFQRQGTARQPQHF. DNA for the CDR3: TGTGCCAGCAGCTTCCAGCGACAAGGGACGGCGAGACAGCCCCAGCATTTT.

This chain links TRBV7-6 with TRBJ2-7, with 12 bases identical to TRBD1. The CDR3 is 13 amino acids. Germline assignment: CDR1 SGHVS and CDR2 FNYEAQ. Losses at the gene ends were 8 bases for V and 12 bases for J; bases not matched to a gene: 11. The CDR3: CASEGAGTGGLYF. The DNA of the CDR3 is TGTGCCAGCGAGGGGGCCGGGACAGGGGGCCTGTACTTC.

V usage is TRBV4-1 and J usage is TRBJ2-3; D gene unclear. Germline V gene data show CDR1 as MGHRA and CDR2 as YSYEKL. The CDR3 totals 13 residues. Trimming took 4 bases from V and 6 from J, leaving 11 bases between them. The CDR3 DNA follows: TGCGCCAGCAGCCCTCCGTCTCGGGATACGCAGTATTTT. Translated, it gives CASSPPSRDTQYF.

The chain employs TRBV13 and TRBJ2-1, with 7 bases matching TRBD2. This CDR3 comprises 15 residues. From germline, CDR1 is PRHDT and CDR2 FYEKMQ (reference sequence). The V segment lost 5 bases and the J segment 6 bases; nucleotides outside the gene matches: 10. The CDR3 DNA follows: TGTGCCAGCAGCGACGGGCAGGGCGGGGGCAATGAGCAGTTCTTC. Its protein product is CASSDGQGGGNEQFF.

V usage is TRBV7-9 and J usage is TRBJ2-7; D is possibly TRBD2 (6 bases). V lost 6 bases, J lost 7 bases, and 16 bases lay in between. The CDR3 loop spans 13 amino acids. The germline CDR1 and CDR2 sequences are SEHNR and FQNEAQ (reference sequence). The CDR3 nucleotides are TGTGCCAGCAGGCGATCGGGCGGGGATGAGCAGTACTTC. The encoded protein is CASRRSGGDEQYF.

This chain links TRBV6-1 with TRBJ1-5; the D gene is possibly TRBD1 (6 bases). Germline V lookup: CDR1 MNHNS, CDR2 SASEGT. V lost 3 bases and J 3 bases, leaving 12 bases between the germline ends. This CDR3 has 15 amino acids. The CDR3 nucleotides read TGTGCCAGCAGTGATACAGGGAGGGTCAATCAGCCCCAGCATTTT. Its translation: CASSDTGRVNQPQHF.

The genes are TRBV7-9 and TRBJ2-5; D unresolved. The V and J ends lost 2 bases and 5 bases respectively, with 18 bases between them. Germline CDR1 is SEHNR and CDR2 is FQNEAQ (reference sequence). The CDR3 covers 16 residues. The CDR3 nucleotides read TGTGCCAGCAGCTTACCCCCCGACTCGACTGGGGAGACCCAGTACTTC. Encoded protein: CASSLPPDSTGETQYF.

The V gene is TRBV11-2, the J gene TRBJ1-2, with unresolved D. This CDR3 spans 16 amino acids. V shed 5 bases and J shed 0 bases, with 16 bases lying between them. CDR1 and CDR2 from the germline V gene are SGHAT and FQNNGV. CDR3 sequence reads: CASSHPSRHTNYGYTF. Here the CDR3 DNA reads TGTGCCAGCAGCCATCCTTCACGGCATACTAACTATGGCTACACCTTC.

The gene calls are TRBV7-6 and TRBJ2-7, with a tentative D call TRBD2 (6 bases). V lost 4 bases to trimming and J lost 2 bases, with 15 bases between them. Germline CDR1 SGHVS, CDR2 FNYEAQ. This CDR3 is 15 amino acids long. CDR3 residues: CASSYGTEGTYEQYF. DNA of the CDR3: TGTGCCAGCAGCTACGGGACGGAGGGTACCTACGAGCAGTACTTC.

In regard to this clone: The same CDR3 can be traced to other DNA sequences in this sample. The CDR3 DNA is TGTGCCAGCAGTTTATTGCTGGGAAATCAGCCCCAGCATTTT. Translating gives CASSLLLGNQPQHF. The chain recombines TRBV27 with TRBJ1-5; no clear D gene. The CDR3 is made up of 14 amino acids. V gave up 1 base and J gave up 4 bases, with 8 bases separating them. From germline, CDR1 is MNHEY and CDR2 SMNVEV (reference sequence).

The V and J genes are TRBV27 and TRBJ2-3; D is ambiguous. V shed 5 bases and J shed 6 bases, with 18 bases lying between them. The CDR3 runs 15 residues. Germline lookup yields CDR1 MNHEY and CDR2 SMNVEV (reference sequence). The CDR3 loop reads CASSPDGLATDTQYF. As DNA, the CDR3 is TGTGCCAGCAGTCCAGACGGTCTTGCCACGGATACGCAGTATTTT.

The gene calls are TRBV2 and TRBJ1-2, with D possibly matching TRBD1 (5 bases). Trimming removed 8 bases from V and 7 bases from J, with 14 bases in between. In germline, CDR1 is SNHLY, CDR2 FYNNEI. The CDR3 totals 12 residues. The CDR3 DNA reads TGTGCCAGCGACTCAGGGTATCTTGGCTACACCTTC. This encodes CASDSGYLGYTF.

J is TRBJ2-3 and V is TRBV4-2, with 9 bases that match TRBD1. From germline, CDR1 is LGHNA and CDR2 YNFKEQ. The trim removed 3 bases at V and 5 bases at J, leaving 9 bases unmatched. The CDR3 covers 16 residues. Written as DNA, the CDR3 is TGTGCCAGCAGCCATTTTGGGACAGGGTCAGGAGATACGCAGTATTTT. Its translation is CASSHFGTGSGDTQYF.

The rearrangement joins TRBV27 to TRBJ2-7; TRBD2 matches 8 bases. V lost 5 bases, J lost 6 bases, and 15 bases stayed unmatched. CDR3 length equals 16 residues. Germline lookup yields CDR1 MNHEY and CDR2 SMNVEV (reference sequence). CDR3 nucleotide sequence: TGTGCCAGCAGTCTCATTCGGGGGGGACCTCTTGGCGAGCAGTACTTC. Its translation: CASSLIRGGPLGEQYF.

The V and J genes are TRBV9 and TRBJ2-1; 15 bases are shared with TRBD2. Losses at the gene ends were 2 bases for V and 4 bases for J; bases not matched to a gene: 4. Germline V CDR1 and CDR2: SGDLS, YYNGEE. The CDR3 is made up of 17 amino acids. For the CDR3, the DNA is TGTGCCAGCAGCGTGGGACTAGCGGGAGGCACGTACAATGAGCAGTTCTTC. It translates to CASSVGLAGGTYNEQFF.

The V call is TRBV5-4, the J call TRBJ2-7; 10 nucleotides agree with TRBD2. Germline lookup yields CDR1 SGHNT and CDR2 YYREEE (reference sequence). The CDR3 contains 14 residues. The ends lost 3 bases at V and 7 bases at J; junction bases unmatched: 7. CDR3 DNA sequence: TGTGCCAGCAGCTCGACTAGCGGGCTGGCTGAGCAGTACTTC. It encodes CASSSTSGLAEQYF.

This rearrangement joins TRBV7-6 to TRBJ2-7; 11 positions match TRBD2. V lost 0 bases and J lost 5; bases outside the gene matches: 6. The CDR3 is 16 amino acids. Germline loops: CDR1 SGHVS, CDR2 FNYEAQ. The CDR3 DNA reads TGTGCCAGCAGCTTAGCTGGACTAGCGGGTGTCGACGAGCAGTACTTC. Translation gives CASSLAGLAGVDEQYF.